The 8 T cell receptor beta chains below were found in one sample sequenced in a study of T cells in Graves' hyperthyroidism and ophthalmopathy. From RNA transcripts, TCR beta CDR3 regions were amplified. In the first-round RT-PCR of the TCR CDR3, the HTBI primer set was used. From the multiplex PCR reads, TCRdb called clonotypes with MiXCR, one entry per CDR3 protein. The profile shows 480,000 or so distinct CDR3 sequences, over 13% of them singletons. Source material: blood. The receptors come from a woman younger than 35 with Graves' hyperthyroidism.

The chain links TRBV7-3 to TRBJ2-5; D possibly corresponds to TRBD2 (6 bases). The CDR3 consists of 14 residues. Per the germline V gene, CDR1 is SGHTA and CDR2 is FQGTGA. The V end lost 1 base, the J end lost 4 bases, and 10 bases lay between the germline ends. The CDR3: CASSLMRESETQYF. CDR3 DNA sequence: TGTGCCAGCAGCTTAATGCGGGAATCAGAGACCCAGTACTTC.

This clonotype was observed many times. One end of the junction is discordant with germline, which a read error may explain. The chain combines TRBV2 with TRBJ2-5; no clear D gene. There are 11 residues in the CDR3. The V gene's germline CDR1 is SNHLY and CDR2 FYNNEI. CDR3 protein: CASSEIRDPFF. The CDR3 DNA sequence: TGTGCCAGCAGTGAGATTAGAGACCCGTTCTTC.

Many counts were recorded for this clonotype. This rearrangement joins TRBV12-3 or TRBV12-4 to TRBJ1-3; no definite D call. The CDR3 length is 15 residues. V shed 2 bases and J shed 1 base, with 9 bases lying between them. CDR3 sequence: CASSLSIGSGNTIYF. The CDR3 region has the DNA TGTGCCAGCAGTTTATCCATCGGGTCTGGAAACACCATATATTTT.

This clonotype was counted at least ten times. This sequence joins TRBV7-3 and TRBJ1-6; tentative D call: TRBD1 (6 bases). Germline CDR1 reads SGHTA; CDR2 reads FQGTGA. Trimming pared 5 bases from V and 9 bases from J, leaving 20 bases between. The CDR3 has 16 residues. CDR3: CASSPRGWGAGSPLHF. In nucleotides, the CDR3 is TGTGCCAGCAGCCCAAGGGGATGGGGGGCTGGTTCACCCCTCCACTTT.

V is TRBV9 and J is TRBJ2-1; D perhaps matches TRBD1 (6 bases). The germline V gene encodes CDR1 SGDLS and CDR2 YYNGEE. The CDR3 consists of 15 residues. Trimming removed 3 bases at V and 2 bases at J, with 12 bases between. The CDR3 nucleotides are TGTGCCAGCAGCGCATTAGGGGGAACCTACAATGAGCAGTTCTTC. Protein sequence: CASSALGGTYNEQFF.

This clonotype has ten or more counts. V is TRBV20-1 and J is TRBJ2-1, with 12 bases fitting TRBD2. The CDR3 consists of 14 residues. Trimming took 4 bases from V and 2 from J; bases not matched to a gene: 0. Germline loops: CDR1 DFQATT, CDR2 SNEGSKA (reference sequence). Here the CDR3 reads CSATSGRAYNEQFF. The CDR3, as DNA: TGCAGTGCTACTAGCGGGAGGGCCTACAATGAGCAGTTCTTC.

Here the CDR3 reads CASSTLGDRGTNTGELFF. The CDR3 nucleotides read TGTGCCAGCTCGACGCTTGGGGACAGGGGGACGAACACCGGGGAGCTGTTTTTT. V usage is TRBV18 and J usage is TRBJ2-2, with 11 bases that match TRBD1. The germline V gene has CDR1 KGHSH and CDR2 LQKENI. With 6 bases clipped from V and 0 bases from J, the junction kept 9 bases outside the gene matches. This CDR3 is 18 amino acids long.

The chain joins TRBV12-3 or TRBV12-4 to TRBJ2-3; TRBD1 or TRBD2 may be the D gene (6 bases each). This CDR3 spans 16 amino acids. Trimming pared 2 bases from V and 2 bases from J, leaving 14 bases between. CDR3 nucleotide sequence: TGTGCCAGCAGTTTATACGGGGGCGGTCACACAGATACGCAGTATTTT. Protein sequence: CASSLYGGGHTDTQYF.